This section outlines one T cell receptor (beta chain) sequence together with its context. The study reverse transcribed the entire isolated RNA, so it sequenced expressed TCRB transcripts. Sequencing used immunoSEQ multiplex PCR; TCRdb keeps in-frame clones, though not all of them. The sample holds 130,000 to 150,000 clones, approximately 9.2% seen once. These data are taken from a study of beta chain features in type 1 diabetes. The CDR3 length is 15 residues. Trimming pared 5 bases from V and 2 bases from J, leaving 14 bases between. The V gene's germline CDR1 is MDHEN and CDR2 SYDVKM. The chain has TRBV28 and TRBJ2-3; a weak D match, TRBD1 (5 bases). This TCR was recovered from a man younger than 35 in good health. The sequencing sample was made of central memory CD4+ T cells from blood. CDR3 loop: CASSAPQAITDTQYF. The CDR3 DNA reads TGTGCCAGCAGTGCACCACAGGCTATCACAGATACGCAGTATTTT.